Below are 27 T cell receptor beta chains sequenced from a single sample in a study of cytomegalovirus exposure and HLA in healthy donors. The table came from immunoSEQ multiplex PCR; TCRdb's copy has only in-frame clones and leaves some out. The sample lists about 130,000 clones, approximately 90% occurring once. Source material: PBMCs. Receptors were obtained from a woman aged 30 to 39 in good health and CMV-seropositive.

The gene calls are TRBV11-2 and TRBJ2-1, with 9 bases lining up with TRBD1. CDR1 and CDR2 (germline): SGHAT, FQNNGV. The length of the CDR3 is 17 residues. The ends lost 0 bases at V and 12 bases at J; junction bases unmatched: 15. The CDR3 bases are TGTGCCAGCAGCTTAGATCCGGGACAGGGAAAGGGAACGGGGCAGTTCTTC. Its translation: CASSLDPGQGKGTGQFF.

This clone appeared a single time. The genes are TRBV13 and TRBJ1-5, with D possibly matching TRBD1 (5 bases). The V and J ends lost 0 bases and 11 bases respectively, with 8 bases between them. The CDR3 length is 12 residues. CDR1 and CDR2 from the germline V gene are PRHDT and FYEKMQ (reference sequence). DNA for the CDR3: TGTGCCAGCAGCTTAGGCCGGGGGGCCCAGCATTTT. This translates into CASSLGRGAQHF.

On this clone itself: This CDR3 is also generated by other DNA sequences in the sample. The CDR3 loop is CASNSIRGNTEAFF. The CDR3, as DNA: TGTGCCAGCAACTCAATCAGGGGGAACACTGAAGCTTTCTTT. V is TRBV2 and J is TRBJ1-1; perhaps TRBD1 as D (6 bases). This CDR3 comprises 14 residues. V lost 7 bases and J lost 1, with 13 bases in between. From germline, CDR1 is SNHLY and CDR2 FYNNEI. The full variable domain, in which reference TRBV2 and TRBJ1-1 provide the parts outside the CDR3, is EPEVTQTPSHQVTQMGQEVILRCVPISNHLYFYWYRQILGQKVEFLVSFYNNEISEKSEIFDDQFSVERPDGSNFTLKIRSTKLEDSAMYFCASNSIRGNTEAFFGQGTRLTVV.

The J gene is TRBJ2-5, the V gene TRBV18; 7 positions agree with TRBD2. This CDR3 is built from 13 residues. V dropped 1 base and J dropped 4; count of bases not matched to a gene: 0. The germline gives CDR1 KGHSH, CDR2 LQKENI. The CDR3 region has the DNA TGTGCCAGCTCACCACGACTAGCAGAGACCCAGTACTTC. This translates into CASSPRLAETQYF.

The genes are TRBV6-5 and TRBJ2-7, with 8 bases matching TRBD1. In germline, CDR1 is MNHEY, CDR2 SVGAGI. The length of the CDR3 is 13 residues. V dropped 6 bases and J dropped 6; count of bases not matched to a gene: 7. CDR3 bases: TGTGCCAGCAGAGCCGGGACAGGATCCGAGCAGTACTTC. Its protein is CASRAGTGSEQYF.

The chain has TRBV7-8 and TRBJ2-7; 10 positions match TRBD1. The CDR3 is 20 amino acids. The germline CDR1 and CDR2 sequences are SGHVS and FQNEAQ. The trim removed 0 bases at V and 3 bases at J, leaving 17 bases unmatched. The CDR3 nucleotides read TGTGCCAGCAGCTTAGCGCACGGGACAGGGGCAATGGGGGCCTTCTACGAGCAGTACTTC. Amino acid sequence: CASSLAHGTGAMGAFYEQYF. Drawing the rest from reference TRBV7-8 and TRBJ2-7, the complete variable domain is GAGVSQSPRYKVAKRGQDVALRCDPISGHVSLFWYQQALGQGPEFLTYFQNEAQLDKSGLPSDRFFAERPEGSVSTLKIQRTQQEDSAVYLCASSLAHGTGAMGAFYEQYFGPGTRLTVT.

V usage is TRBV18 and J usage is TRBJ1-2; unclear D gene. The germline V gene has CDR1 KGHSH and CDR2 LQKENI. The CDR3 length is 14 residues. V was clipped by 2 bases and J by 1 base, with 8 bases between them. The DNA for the CDR3 is TGTGCCAGCTCACCAACACACCTTAACTATGGCTACACCTTC. Translated: CASSPTHLNYGYTF.

The chain carries TRBV28 and TRBJ2-1, with a possible D match to TRBD2 (5 bases). The germline CDR1 and CDR2 sequences are MDHEN and SYDVKM. The V gene lost 3 bases and the J gene lost 4 bases, with 10 bases spanning the gap. The CDR3 sequence is 14 residues long. CDR3 nucleotide sequence: TGTGCCAGCAGTTTTATTAGCGAGTACAATGAGCAGTTCTTC. Protein: CASSFISEYNEQFF.

This chain links TRBV11-2 with TRBJ2-7; TRBD2 matches at 10 bases. CDR3 length equals 16 residues. The germline gives CDR1 SGHAT, CDR2 FQNNGV. Trimming removed 6 bases from V and 1 base from J; junction bases left unmatched: 9. The DNA for the CDR3 is TGTGCCAGCAGGTCCATTAGCGGGAGGAAATCCTACGAGCAGTACTTC. Translated, it gives CASRSISGRKSYEQYF.

The count of this clone is one. V usage is TRBV7-3 and J usage is TRBJ2-1; D call uncertain. This CDR3 is 15 amino acids long. CDR1 is SGHTA and CDR2 is FQGTGA in the germline V gene. V lost 6 bases, J lost 4 bases, and 16 bases lay in between. The CDR3 sequence is CASSPTRELYNEQFF. CDR3 nucleotides: TGTGCCAGCAGTCCGACTCGTGAACTTTACAATGAGCAGTTCTTC.

The chain links TRBV5-1 to TRBJ2-5; D ambiguous. The CDR3 is made up of 14 amino acids. Trimming cost V 4 bases and J 2 bases, with 12 bases left between them. The germline gives CDR1 SGHRS, CDR2 YFSETQ. CDR3 sequence: CASSPSTPQETQYF. DNA of the CDR3: TGCGCCAGCAGCCCTAGTACACCGCAAGAGACCCAGTACTTC.

The count of this clone is one. The V and J genes are TRBV5-1 and TRBJ2-4, with D unclear. V lost 0 bases and J lost 1, with 11 bases in between. The CDR3 is 16 amino acids. Germline V gene lookup returns CDR1 SGHRS and CDR2 YFSETQ. The CDR3 DNA is TGCGCCAGCAGCTTGGACGCGGTTAGGGCCAAAAACATTCAGTACTTC. Amino acid sequence: CASSLDAVRAKNIQYF. The full variable domain, rest sourced from reference TRBV5-1 and TRBJ2-4, is KAGVTQTPRYLIKTRGQQVTLSCSPISGHRSVSWYQQTPGQGLQFLFEYFSETQRNKGNFPGRFSGRQFSNSRSEMNVSTLELGDSALYLCASSLDAVRAKNIQYFGAGTRLSVL.

DNA of the CDR3: TGTGCCAGCAGAAATTTTAAGTCAGCAACTAATGAAAAACTGTTTTTT. Translated, it gives CASRNFKSATNEKLFF. This chain connects TRBV28 to TRBJ1-4, with no clear D. The CDR3 totals 16 residues. Trimming pared 6 bases from V and 0 bases from J, leaving 14 bases between. Germline V gene lookup returns CDR1 MDHEN and CDR2 SYDVKM.

This clone was observed a handful of times. Here the CDR3 reads CASSPGSQPQHF. CDR3 in DNA: TGTGCCAGCAGTCCTGGGAGTCAGCCCCAGCATTTT. The gene calls are TRBV2 and TRBJ1-5; D uncertain. The CDR3 has 12 amino acids. V was pared by 5 bases and J by 6 bases, with 8 bases between. Germline V gives CDR1 SNHLY, CDR2 FYNNEI.

The CDR3, as DNA: TGTGCCAGCAGCGTGGGGTGGATTCGGGGTGAGCAGTTCTTC. Protein product: CASSVGWIRGEQFF. The chain recombines TRBV5-4 with TRBJ2-1; TRBD2 is a possible D gene (5 bases). Germline CDR1 SGHNT, CDR2 YYREEE (reference sequence). The V end was cut by 4 bases, the J end by 9 bases, with 17 bases between. The CDR3 is 14 residues long.

The V call is TRBV7-9, the J call TRBJ2-1; TRBD1 aligns across 7 bases. Germline assignment: CDR1 SEHNR and CDR2 FQNEAQ (reference sequence). The CDR3 totals 16 residues. V shed 3 bases, J shed 0 bases, and the junction held 5 bases outside the gene matches. In DNA form, the CDR3 reads TGTGCCAGCAGCTTGACAGGGTTCAGCTCCTACAATGAGCAGTTCTTC. This encodes CASSLTGFSSYNEQFF.

The CDR3 here is CASSLRLASTDTQYF. CDR3 DNA sequence: TGTGCCAGCAGCCTCAGACTAGCGTCGACAGATACGCAGTATTTT. The rearrangement joins TRBV11-2 to TRBJ2-3; 8 bases match TRBD2. V trimming: 5 bases; J trimming: 3 bases; junction bases outside the gene matches: 7. The germline gives CDR1 SGHAT, CDR2 FQNNGV. The CDR3 covers 15 residues.

The CDR3, as DNA: TGTGCCAGCAGTCCGAGGGACATTCAGTACTTC. Encoded protein: CASSPRDIQYF. This chain connects TRBV6-6 to TRBJ2-4, with a weak D call TRBD2 (5 bases). The CDR3 is made up of 11 amino acids. Per germline, CDR1 MNHNY and CDR2 SVGAGI (reference sequence). V was shortened by 5 bases and J by 8 bases, with 7 bases between the two germline ends.

The V and J genes are TRBV28 and TRBJ1-1, with 9 bases identical to TRBD1. V was pared by 3 bases and J by 6 bases, with 8 bases of the junction left unmatched. Germline CDR1 MDHEN, CDR2 SYDVKM. The CDR3 sequence is 15 residues long. For the CDR3, the DNA is TGTGCCAGCAGTTTCAGGACAGGGGTATGGGCTGAAGCTTTCTTT. Residues: CASSFRTGVWAEAFF. Full variable domain (rest looked up from reference TRBV28 and TRBJ1-1): DVKVTQSSRYLVKRTGEKVFLECVQDMDHENMFWYRQDPGLGLRLIYFSYDVKMKEKGDIPEGYSVSREKKERFSLILESASTNQTSMYLCASSFRTGVWAEAFFGQGTRLTVV.

The J gene is TRBJ2-7, the V gene TRBV5-6; D might be TRBD1 (5 bases). Germline-derived CDR1 and CDR2 are SGHDT and YYEEEE. V was cut by 0 bases and J by 1 base, with 8 bases left in between. This CDR3 contains 14 residues. CDR3 in amino acids: CASSLVDSSYEQYF. DNA for the CDR3: TGTGCCAGCAGCTTGGTCGACAGTTCCTACGAGCAGTACTTC.

This clone was seen only once. CDR3 coding DNA: TGTGCCAGCCGACAAACGACCCCCACAGATACGCAGTATTTT. Its translation is CASRQTTPTDTQYF. V is TRBV14 and J is TRBJ2-3; D ambiguous. Per the germline V gene, CDR1 is SGHDN and CDR2 is FVKESK. Trimming stripped 8 bases from V and 2 bases from J, with 14 bases between. The CDR3 sequence is 14 residues long.

The chain is built from TRBV5-1 and TRBJ2-7; 7 bases agree with TRBD1. J gave up 3 bases and V 3 bases, and 6 bases lay outside the gene matches. Germline V gives CDR1 SGHRS, CDR2 YFSETQ. The CDR3 has 14 amino acids. As DNA, the CDR3 is TGCGCCAGCAGCTGGACAGGTGGGGACTACGAGCAGTACTTC. This codes for CASSWTGGDYEQYF.

The chain has TRBV4-1 and TRBJ2-3; TRBD2 aligns across 14 bases. The V and J ends lost 3 bases and 3 bases, in that order; junction bases with no gene match: 8. Germline V lookup: CDR1 MGHRA, CDR2 YSYEKL. This CDR3 contains 18 residues. CDR3 in amino acids: CASSQGLGTSGSTDTQYF. CDR3 nucleotide sequence: TGCGCCAGCAGCCAGGGGTTAGGGACTAGCGGGAGTACAGATACGCAGTATTTT.

The chain carries TRBV27 and TRBJ2-1; D may be TRBD2 (6 bases). CDR1 MNHEY and CDR2 SMNVEV come from the germline V gene (reference sequence). This CDR3 is 17 amino acids long. The V end lost 7 bases, the J end lost 2 bases, and 21 bases lay between the germline ends. The CDR3 spells CASKSPWSGGAYNEQFF. The CDR3 DNA is TGTGCCAGCAAAAGCCCCTGGTCGGGCGGGGCCTACAATGAGCAGTTCTTC.

This chain connects TRBV7-9 to TRBJ1-5; tentative D call: TRBD1 (6 bases). V lost 5 bases to trimming and J lost 3 bases, with 11 bases between them. The CDR3 has 14 amino acids. Germline V gives CDR1 SEHNR, CDR2 FQNEAQ (reference sequence). The chain's CDR3 is CASSPTGFNQPQHF. The CDR3, as DNA: TGTGCCAGCAGCCCGACAGGTTTCAATCAGCCCCAGCATTTT.

The rearrangement uses TRBV2 and TRBJ1-1; TRBD1 agrees at 7 bases. CDR3 length equals 12 residues. Germline CDR1 and CDR2: SNHLY and FYNNEI. Trimming took 10 bases from V and 0 from J; bases not matched to a gene: 2. The CDR3 DNA reads as TGTGCCAACAGGGGCCTGAACACTGAAGCTTTCTTT. Protein sequence: CANRGLNTEAFF.

V and J are TRBV10-2 and TRBJ1-2; 9 nucleotides agree with TRBD1. The ends lost 5 bases at V and 2 bases at J; junction bases unmatched: 6. Germline V gene data show CDR1 as WSHSY and CDR2 as SAAADI. The CDR3 length is 15 residues. The CDR3 is CASSFRDRANYGYTF. In DNA form, the CDR3 reads TGCGCCAGCAGTTTCCGGGACAGGGCGAACTATGGCTACACCTTC.